The present TCR beta chain was sequenced within a study of cytomegalovirus exposure and HLA in healthy donors (dated by TCRdb to 2016 to 2017). About the investigation overall: An earlier analysis of approximately 600 of the donors reported approximately 290 Gb of sequence data and around 110 million unique TCR beta sequences from about 179 million T cells. A later analysis re-examined previously published TCR beta repertoires from more than 650 donors and added high-resolution HLA genotyping to investigate patterns of TCR occurrence. In a later genetic analysis, genome-wide SNP genotypes for about three fifths of the 666 donors were used, and that subset was treated as a discovery cohort. Class I and class II HLA loci were covered by the typing at four-digit resolution. To predict cytomegalovirus infection status, the study brought together high-throughput TCR immunosequencing, statistical association of individual TCRs with disease status, and machine learning. Of the approximately 370 genotyped donors, over 80% were placed in the genetic ancestry cluster associated with self-reported Caucasian donors. A handful of DR-DQ haplotypes were treated as single units for association and clustering because of strong linkage in the cohort. Donor age, sex, ethnicity and CMV serostatus were compiled together with the repertoire data. In the later analysis, no new phenotypic data were used to find candidate immune exposures; instead, reliance was placed on TCR beta sequences and their occurrence across donors. The study was designed to test whether signatures of past pathogen exposure could be identified by cataloging public T cell receptors. Typing coverage varied by locus: roughly 620-630 donors for A, B, C, DRB1 and DQB1; about 520 for DQA1; about 600 for DPA1; more than 450 for DPB1. An early release covering some 640 HLA-typed donors comprised approximately 300 gigabases of sequencing data and around 80 million unique TCR sequences. Besides the first cohort of around 700 subjects, a separate validation cohort made up of 120 or so different subjects was used. To decide whether each TCR beta V gene segment behaved as functional or pseudogenic, an earlier analysis of 587 of the donors relied on high-throughput TCR beta sequencing. On average, roughly 240,000 unique TCR beta nucleotide sequences were sequenced per donor among several hundred genotyped donors of the cohort, with 15% to 20% of those sequences being non-productive. The study profiled the T cell repertoires of hundreds of subjects by immunosequencing and related them to cytomegalovirus serostatus. Every repertoire in the discovery cohort had been generated on one and the same sequencing platform.

Broad study findings and their caveats: Because the 87-base-pair reads could not distinguish some IMGT-functional V segments, including TRBV6-2 and TRBV6-3, those segments were excluded. Because HLA typing was unavailable for some donors at each locus, only the typed subset was used in association tests. The presence/absence analyses assumed that sequencing depth was roughly uniform across donors, and that assumption may not be true. Correlated functional status among segregating V segments might reflect linkage disequilibrium, but an unknown experimental factor could not be ruled out. In a later analysis, TCR association rates were found to vary across HLA loci, with the most associated TCRs seen for DRB1 alleles and the fewest for HLA-C alleles. According to the authors, the approach could potentially be generalized to other disease states and immunological phenotypes. A further reported finding was that TCR beta sequences accurately predicted the HLA-A and HLA-B alleles for most subjects in the first cohort. In a later analysis, several top co-occurrence clusters were reported to appear linked to parvovirus B19, influenza, CMV and Epstein-Barr virus. In a later analysis, 15,000 to 20,000 TCR beta sequences were associated with specific HLA alleles at a false discovery rate of 0.05. The study gave a list of 150 to 200 TCR beta chains associated with cytomegalovirus. In a later genetic analysis, fewer N-insertions in productive TCRs were reported among donors in an Asian-associated ancestry cluster than the 666-donor mean. Compared with equally common non-associated chains, HLA-associated TCR beta chains in a later analysis were more clonally expanded and had lower generation probabilities. In an earlier analysis of a few hundred of the donors, most TCR beta V segments were observed in productive rearrangements about 90% or about 30% of the time, broadly matching IMGT annotations. A group of highly shared sequence variants was considered likely to be a technical artifact of the sequencing pipeline. CMV serostatus was the only immune exposure information available for the cohort. In vitro tests confirmed that a few of the cytomegalovirus-associated TCR beta chains recognize cytomegalovirus antigens. Over 15 rarely observed V segments, including chromosome 9 orphons, were excluded from the earlier analysis of several hundred of the donors because counts were too low. A later genetic analysis associated a missense DCLRE1C variant with V-gene and J-gene trimming of TCR beta chains, and an independent cohort replicated the association. Cytomegalovirus status was reported to be diagnosed by the classifier with high specificity and sensitivity in both the original and validation cohorts. A later analysis found that most CMV-associated TCR beta chains appeared HLA-restricted, with HLA associations seemingly driven largely by CMV exposure. Most TCR sequences were observed very rarely across donors, whereas some public TCRs were present in many individuals. Strong co-occurrence of HLA alleles, especially DR and DQ, made assigning TCR associations to individual alleles difficult. Only TCR beta chains were sequenced in this cohort, and the absence of alpha or paired-chain data limited detectable features.

Measured from the cysteine to the phenylalanine, the CDR3 is 18 residues long. CDR3 DNA is the only sequence kept; it has 54 bases, read in frame from the first base. CDR1 and CDR2 are read off the germline V gene (reference sequence) as LNHDA and SQIVND. V lost 6 bases and J lost 0 bases, and the count of bases not matched to a germline gene is 10. The cohort was made up of roughly 670 healthy bone marrow donors. Cohort members were all nominally healthy when sampled, although unrecorded immune exposures were likely present. The donor tested CMV seronegative and was one of the 352 seronegative cohort members. Every donor gave a peripheral blood sample, and the peripheral blood mononuclear cells from that sample were used for TCR beta sequencing. The Qiagen DNeasy Blood Extraction Kit was used to extract genomic DNA from the blood cell samples. Libraries were built with the immunoSEQ multiplex PCR assay. A mixture of 60 forward primers for TCR Vbeta segments and 13 reverse primers for TCR Jbeta segments was used in the multiplex PCR. Amplification of the CDR3 region of rearranged TCR beta genes was performed with a multiplex PCR assay on genomic DNA. Amplified TCR beta libraries were sequenced as 87-base-pair reads on the Illumina HiSeq System. Regarding the original processing steps: A later analysis tallied 75 million to 95 million unique TCR beta chains across the 700 or so repertoires, and about 10 million of those chains were shared by two or more donors. Raw reads were error-corrected and collapsed into unique sequences by a nearest-neighbor algorithm in which closely related sequences were merged to remove PCR and sequencing errors. Alignment of CDR3 sequences to IMGT reference sequences was used to assign V, D and J gene segments. For a sequence to be retained, a match of at least six nucleotides was required to both a V gene segment and a J gene segment. Rearrangements were called productive when the CDR3 lacked stop codons and stayed in frame with V and J; all others were non-productive. Following IMGT convention, CDR3 was defined as the stretch from the second conserved V-encoded cysteine to the conserved J-encoded phenylalanine. Sequences without an unambiguous match to a single V gene segment were excluded from the earlier analysis of a few hundred of the donors. In an earlier analysis of 587 of the donors, a V segment was called functional when productive rearrangements were above 56.7%, and segregating when the standard deviation between donors exceeded 5%. To diagnose cytomegalovirus status from the catalog of TCR beta chain sequences, a statistical classification framework was built. In a later analysis, TCR nucleotide sequences were compared against IMGT/GENE-DB human TR gene sequences so that V and J genes could be assigned. The TCRdist pipeline was used in a later analysis to assign CDR3 sequences and most-parsimonious VDJ recombination scenarios. In a later analysis, each TCR beta chain was defined by its CDR3 amino acid sequence together with its V-gene family, and reads without a unique V-gene family were excluded. In a later analysis, 500 to 700 highly shared, low-generation-probability nucleotide sequences were removed to address suspected cross-contamination and a sequencing artifact. For each public chain, a later analysis derived a clonal expansion index from normalized ranks of inferred template counts within each repertoire. In a later analysis, generation probabilities were computed with a VDJ recombination model fitted to out-of-frame rearrangements, and the resulting probabilities were checked against IGoR. A later analysis scored TCR-TCR, TCR-HLA and TCR-CMV co-occurrence with hypergeometric tests, applying a repertoire-size bias correction to TCR pairs. In a later analysis, false discovery rates were estimated by permuting HLA or CMV assignments 20 times. In a later analysis, co-occurring TCRs were grouped using DBSCAN, and TCRdist sequence similarity was added for clustering within HLA-allele-positive subsets. For co-occurrence clustering, repertoires with fewer than 30,000 or more than 120,000 public chains were excluded, along with four or five repertoires with anomalous nucleotide sharing. TCRdb carries this immuneACCESS record with in-frame sequences only. Its versions omit some clonotypes, under half of them owing to an unresolved V gene in the studies checked, with the rest unexplained. The DNA was the basis for D and trimming; V, J and clone size are from that table. Across this sample there are under 200,000 clones, with about 80% seen only once. The ten biggest clones cover 1.3% of the sample.

As concerns this clone: This clone's antigen is unknown. It has no much larger one-base neighbor in the sample; base qualities were not kept.

This TCR came from a woman between 45 and 60 years old in good health and CMV-seronegative. The sequencing sample was made of PBMCs. The V gene is TRBV19 and the J gene is TRBJ1-5, and TRBD1 matches 11 of the central bases. The DNA reads TGTGCCAGTAGCCGATCTGGGACAGGGGGGTATAGCAATCAGCCCCAGCATTTT. It codes for CASSRSGTGGYSNQPQHF.